This T cell receptor beta chain was captured in a study of shared clonotypes between healthy human individuals. Study overall: Donors were two women and a few men aged 18 to 49. Study-level results: Despite large depth, sorted-subset datasets appeared incompletely sequenced. Sequencing depth was expected to affect clonotype sharing among donors.

In germline, CDR1 is SGHTA, CDR2 FQGNSA. The CDR3 has 13 amino acids. Trimming shortened V by 0 bases and J by 8 bases, and 9 bases separated the two germline ends. Adult donors, all healthy and HIV-negative, had no recent acute infections or vaccinations. Remarks on this clone: Its antigen is unknown.

Repertoires were generated with immunoSEQ multiplex PCR, while TCRdb's copy carries only in-frame clones and drops some. Among 600,000 to 750,000 clones listed, about three quarters were seen once. Sequenced: memory CD4+ T cells sorted from blood. Subset meaning: CD45RA-negative fraction. This TCR was sampled from a woman under 40 in good health. This sequence joins TRBV7-2 and TRBJ2-3; maybe TRBD2 (6 bases). CDR3 coding DNA: TGTGCCAGCAGCTTAGCCGGGACTGGTACGCAGTATTTT. Protein: CASSLAGTGTQYF.